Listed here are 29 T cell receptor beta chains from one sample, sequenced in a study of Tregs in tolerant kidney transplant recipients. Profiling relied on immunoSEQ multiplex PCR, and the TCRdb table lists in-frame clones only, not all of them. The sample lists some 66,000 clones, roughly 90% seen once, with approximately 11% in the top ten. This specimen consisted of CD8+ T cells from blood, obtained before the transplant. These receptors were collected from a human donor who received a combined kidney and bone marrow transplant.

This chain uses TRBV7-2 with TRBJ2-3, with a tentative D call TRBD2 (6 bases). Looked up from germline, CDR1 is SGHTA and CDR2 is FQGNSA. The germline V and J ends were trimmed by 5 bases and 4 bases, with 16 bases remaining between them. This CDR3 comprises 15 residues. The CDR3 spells CASSPNSGGSDTQYF. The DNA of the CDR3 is TGTGCCAGCAGCCCAAATTCCGGGGGTTCAGATACGCAGTATTTT.

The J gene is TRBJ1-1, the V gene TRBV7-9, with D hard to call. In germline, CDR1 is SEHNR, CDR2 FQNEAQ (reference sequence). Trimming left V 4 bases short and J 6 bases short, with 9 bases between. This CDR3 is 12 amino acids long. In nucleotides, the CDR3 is TGTGCCAGCAGCTCGGGCGGGGCTGAAGCTTTCTTT. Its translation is CASSSGGAEAFF.

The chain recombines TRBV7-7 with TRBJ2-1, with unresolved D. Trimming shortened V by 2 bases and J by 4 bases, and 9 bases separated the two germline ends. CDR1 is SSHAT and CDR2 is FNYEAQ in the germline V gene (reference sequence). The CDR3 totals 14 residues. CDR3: CASSLSTDYNEQFF. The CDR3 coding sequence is TGTGCCAGCAGCTTATCAACAGATTACAATGAGCAGTTCTTC.

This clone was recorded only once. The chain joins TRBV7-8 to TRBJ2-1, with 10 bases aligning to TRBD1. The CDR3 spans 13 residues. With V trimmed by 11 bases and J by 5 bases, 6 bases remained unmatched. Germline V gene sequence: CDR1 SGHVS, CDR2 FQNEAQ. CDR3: CAWRDRGNNEQFF. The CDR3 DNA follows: TGTGCCTGGAGGGACAGGGGAAACAATGAGCAGTTCTTC.

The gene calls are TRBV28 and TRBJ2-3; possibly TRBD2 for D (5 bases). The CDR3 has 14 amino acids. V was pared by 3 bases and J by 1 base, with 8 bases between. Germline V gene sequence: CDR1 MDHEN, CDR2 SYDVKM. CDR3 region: CASSFLSGTDTQYF. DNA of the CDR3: TGTGCCAGCAGTTTTCTTAGCGGCACAGATACGCAGTATTTT.

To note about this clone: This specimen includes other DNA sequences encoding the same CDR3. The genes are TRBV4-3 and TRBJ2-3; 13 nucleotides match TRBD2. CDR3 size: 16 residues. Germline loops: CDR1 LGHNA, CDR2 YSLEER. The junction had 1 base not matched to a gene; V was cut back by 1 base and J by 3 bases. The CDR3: CASSQGTSGSTDTQYF. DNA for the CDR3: TGCGCCAGCAGCCAAGGGACTAGCGGGAGTACAGATACGCAGTATTTT.

The CDR3: CASSQGQGVDEQYF. In DNA, the CDR3 is TGCGCCAGCAGCCAAGGACAGGGGGTGGACGAGCAGTACTTC. The gene calls are TRBV4-1 and TRBJ2-7, with 9 bases fitting TRBD1. In germline, CDR1 is MGHRA, CDR2 YSYEKL. The J segment lost 5 bases and the V segment lost 1 base, leaving 3 bases of the junction unmatched. The CDR3 has 14 amino acids.

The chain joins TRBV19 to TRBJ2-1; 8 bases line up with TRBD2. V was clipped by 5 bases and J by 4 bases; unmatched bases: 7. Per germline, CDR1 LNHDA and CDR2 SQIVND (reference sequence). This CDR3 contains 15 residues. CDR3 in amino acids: CASSPGTRGYNEQFF. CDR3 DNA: TGTGCCAGTAGTCCCGGGACTAGGGGTTACAATGAGCAGTTCTTC.

The CDR3, as DNA: TGCGCCAGCAGCTTTTCCAGAAACGACGGGGAGCTGTTTTTT. Protein product: CASSFSRNDGELFF. This rearrangement joins TRBV5-1 to TRBJ2-2; D not certain. This CDR3 region has 14 residues. CDR1 SGHRS and CDR2 YFSETQ come from the germline V gene. V lost 2 bases, J lost 7 bases, and 12 bases lay in between.

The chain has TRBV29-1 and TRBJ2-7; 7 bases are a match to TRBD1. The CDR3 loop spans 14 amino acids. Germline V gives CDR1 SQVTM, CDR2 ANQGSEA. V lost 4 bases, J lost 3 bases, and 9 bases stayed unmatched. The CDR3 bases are TGCAGCGTTGCCCCGACAGGGACCTTCTACGAGCAGTACTTC. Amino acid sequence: CSVAPTGTFYEQYF.

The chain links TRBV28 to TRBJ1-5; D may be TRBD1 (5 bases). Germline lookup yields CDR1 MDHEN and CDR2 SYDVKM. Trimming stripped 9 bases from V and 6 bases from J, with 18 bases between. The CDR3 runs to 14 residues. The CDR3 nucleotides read TGTGCCAGTACCTCCCGAGGCGGGGGTCAGCCCCAGCATTTT. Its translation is CASTSRGGGQPQHF. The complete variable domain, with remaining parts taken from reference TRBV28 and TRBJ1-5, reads DVKVTQSSRYLVKRTGEKVFLECVQDMDHENMFWYRQDPGLGLRLIYFSYDVKMKEKGDIPEGYSVSREKKERFSLILESASTNQTSMYLCASTSRGGGQPQHFGDGTRLSIL.

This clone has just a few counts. In DNA form, the CDR3 reads TGTGCCAGCAGTAGCGGGAGCACAGATACGCAGTATTTT. Its translation: CASSSGSTDTQYF. The rearrangement joins TRBV6-4 to TRBJ2-3, with D perhaps matching TRBD2 (6 bases). Trimming took off 5 bases at V and 0 bases at J, with 6 bases between the two ends. The CDR3 spans 13 residues. CDR1 and CDR2 from the germline V gene are MRHNA and SNTAGT.

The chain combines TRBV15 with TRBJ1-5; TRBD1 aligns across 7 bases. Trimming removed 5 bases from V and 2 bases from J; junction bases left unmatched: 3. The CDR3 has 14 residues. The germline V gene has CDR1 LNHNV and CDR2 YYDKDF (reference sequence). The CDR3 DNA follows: TGTGCCACCAGCGATGGACAGGGCAATCAGCCCCAGCATTTT. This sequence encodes CATSDGQGNQPQHF.

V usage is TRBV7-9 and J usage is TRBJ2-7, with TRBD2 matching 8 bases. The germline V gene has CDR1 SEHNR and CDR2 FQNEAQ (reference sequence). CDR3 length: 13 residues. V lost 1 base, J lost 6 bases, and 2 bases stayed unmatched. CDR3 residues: CASSLDGRGEQYF. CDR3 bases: TGTGCCAGCAGCTTAGACGGGAGGGGCGAGCAGTACTTC.

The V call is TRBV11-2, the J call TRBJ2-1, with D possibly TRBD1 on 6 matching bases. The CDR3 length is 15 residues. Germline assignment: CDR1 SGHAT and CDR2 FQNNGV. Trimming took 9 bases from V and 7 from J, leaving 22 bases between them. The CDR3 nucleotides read TGTGCCAGTGAAAGCTACAGGGTTTCCCCTAATGAGCAGTTCTTC. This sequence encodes CASESYRVSPNEQFF.

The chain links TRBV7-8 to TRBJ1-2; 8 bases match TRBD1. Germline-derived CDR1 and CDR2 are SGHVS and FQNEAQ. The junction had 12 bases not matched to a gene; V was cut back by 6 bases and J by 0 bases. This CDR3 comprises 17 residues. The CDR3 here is CASSSWDRIFPNYGYTF. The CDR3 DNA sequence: TGTGCCAGCAGTTCCTGGGACAGGATATTCCCTAACTATGGCTACACCTTC.

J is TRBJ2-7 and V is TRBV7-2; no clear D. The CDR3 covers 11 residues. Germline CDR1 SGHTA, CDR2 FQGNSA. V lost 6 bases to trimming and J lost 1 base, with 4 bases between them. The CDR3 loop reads CASSLSYEQYF. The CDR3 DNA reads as TGTGCCAGCAGTCTGTCCTACGAGCAGTACTTC. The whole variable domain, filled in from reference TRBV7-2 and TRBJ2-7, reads GAGVSQSPSNKVTEKGKDVELRCDPISGHTALYWYRQSLGQGLEFLIYFQGNSAPDKSGLPSDRFSAERTGGSVSTLTIQRTQQEDSAVYLCASSLSYEQYFGPGTRLTVT.

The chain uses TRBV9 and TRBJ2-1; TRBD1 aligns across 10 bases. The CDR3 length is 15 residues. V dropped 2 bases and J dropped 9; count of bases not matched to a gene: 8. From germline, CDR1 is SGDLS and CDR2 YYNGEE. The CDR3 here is CASSVTGGEMGEQFF. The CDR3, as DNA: TGTGCCAGCAGCGTGACAGGGGGCGAAATGGGTGAGCAGTTCTTC.

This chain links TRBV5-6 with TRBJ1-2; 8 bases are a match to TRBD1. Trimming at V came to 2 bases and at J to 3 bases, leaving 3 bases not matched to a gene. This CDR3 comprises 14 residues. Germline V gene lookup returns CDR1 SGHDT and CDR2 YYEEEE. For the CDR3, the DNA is TGTGCCAGCAGCTTAGCGACAGGGGACTATGGCTACACCTTC. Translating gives CASSLATGDYGYTF.

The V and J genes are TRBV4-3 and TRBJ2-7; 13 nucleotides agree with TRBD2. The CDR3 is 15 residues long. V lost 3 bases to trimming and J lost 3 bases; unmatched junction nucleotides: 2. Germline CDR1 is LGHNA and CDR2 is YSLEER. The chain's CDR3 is CASSHRLAGGYEQYF. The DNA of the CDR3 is TGCGCCAGCAGCCACCGACTAGCGGGAGGCTACGAGCAGTACTTC.

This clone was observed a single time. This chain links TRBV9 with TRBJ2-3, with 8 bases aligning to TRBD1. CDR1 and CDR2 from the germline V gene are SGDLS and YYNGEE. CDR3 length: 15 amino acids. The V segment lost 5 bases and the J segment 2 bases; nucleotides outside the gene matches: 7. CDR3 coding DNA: TGTGCCAGCAGTCTGACAGGGGAGGACACAGATACGCAGTATTTT. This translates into CASSLTGEDTDTQYF.

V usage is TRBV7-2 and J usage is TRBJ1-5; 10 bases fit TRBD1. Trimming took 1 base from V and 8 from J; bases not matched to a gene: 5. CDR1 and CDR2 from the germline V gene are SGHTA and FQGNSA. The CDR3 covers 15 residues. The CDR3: CASSLGGDRGKPQHF. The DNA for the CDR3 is TGTGCCAGCAGCTTAGGGGGGGACAGGGGTAAGCCCCAGCATTTT.

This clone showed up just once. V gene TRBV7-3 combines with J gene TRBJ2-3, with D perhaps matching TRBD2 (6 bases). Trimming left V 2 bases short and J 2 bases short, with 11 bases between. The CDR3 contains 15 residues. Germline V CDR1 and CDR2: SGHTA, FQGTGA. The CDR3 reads CASSLGGAFTDTQYF. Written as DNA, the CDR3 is TGTGCCAGCAGCTTAGGAGGGGCGTTCACAGATACGCAGTATTTT. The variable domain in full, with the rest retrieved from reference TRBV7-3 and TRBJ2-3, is GAGVSQTPSNKVTEKGKYVELRCDPISGHTALYWYRQSLGQGPEFLIYFQGTGAADDSGLPNDRFFAVRPEGSVSTLKIQRTERGDSAVYLCASSLGGAFTDTQYFGPGTRLTVL.

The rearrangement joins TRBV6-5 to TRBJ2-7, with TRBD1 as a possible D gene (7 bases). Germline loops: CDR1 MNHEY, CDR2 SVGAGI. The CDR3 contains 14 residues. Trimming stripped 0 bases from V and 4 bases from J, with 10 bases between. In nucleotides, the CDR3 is TGTGCCAGCAGTTACTCGCGGGGACAGTACGAGCAGTACTTC. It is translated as CASSYSRGQYEQYF.

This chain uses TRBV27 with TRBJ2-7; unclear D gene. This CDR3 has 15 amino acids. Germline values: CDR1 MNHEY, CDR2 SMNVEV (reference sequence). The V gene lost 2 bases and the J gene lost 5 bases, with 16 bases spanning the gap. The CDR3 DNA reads TGTGCCAGCAGTTTAGCGTACAGTCACCTCGACGAGCAGTACTTC. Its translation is CASSLAYSHLDEQYF.

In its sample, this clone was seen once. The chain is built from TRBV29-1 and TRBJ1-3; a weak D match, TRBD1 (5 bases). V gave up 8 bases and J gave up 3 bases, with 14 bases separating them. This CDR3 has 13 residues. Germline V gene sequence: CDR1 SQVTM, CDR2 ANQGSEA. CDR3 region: CSSSRGGGNTIYF. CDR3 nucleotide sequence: TGCAGCTCTTCGCGGGGGGGTGGAAACACCATATATTTT.

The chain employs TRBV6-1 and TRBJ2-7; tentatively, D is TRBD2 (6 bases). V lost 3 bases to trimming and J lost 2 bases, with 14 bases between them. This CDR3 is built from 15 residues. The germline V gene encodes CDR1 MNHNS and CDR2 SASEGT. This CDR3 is CASSDWVPGAYEQYF. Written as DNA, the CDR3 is TGTGCCAGCAGTGACTGGGTCCCGGGGGCCTACGAGCAGTACTTC.

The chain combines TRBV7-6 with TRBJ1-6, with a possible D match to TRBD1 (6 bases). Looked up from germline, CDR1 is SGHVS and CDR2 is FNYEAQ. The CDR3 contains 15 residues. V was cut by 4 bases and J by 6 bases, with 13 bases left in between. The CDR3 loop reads CASSYRTDGNSPLHF. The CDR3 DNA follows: TGTGCCAGCAGCTACCGGACAGACGGTAATTCACCCCTCCACTTT.

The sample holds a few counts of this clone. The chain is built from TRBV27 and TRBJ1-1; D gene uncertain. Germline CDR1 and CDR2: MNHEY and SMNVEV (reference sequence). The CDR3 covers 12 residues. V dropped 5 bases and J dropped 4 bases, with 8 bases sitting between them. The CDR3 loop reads CASSTGSTEAFF. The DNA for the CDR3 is TGTGCCAGCAGTACGGGTAGCACTGAAGCTTTCTTT.